One and the same sample provided the 5 T cell receptor beta chains below, sequenced in a study of cytomegalovirus exposure and HLA in healthy donors. Primers for the PCR totalled 60 Vbeta and 13 Jbeta. Measured with immunoSEQ multiplex PCR; TCRdb has only the in-frame clones, and not every one. The data show 190,000 or so clones, with over 65% seen just once and roughly 0.095% held by the top ten. Sequencing used PBMCs. The receptor source for this set is a boy aged 2 to 10 in good health and CMV-seronegative.

Concerning this clone itself: Sequence at one end of the junction differs from germline and may be a read error. This sequence joins TRBV11-2 and TRBJ2-7; tentatively, D is TRBD1 (7 bases). Germline V gene sequence: CDR1 SGHAT, CDR2 FQNNGV. The CDR3 covers 16 residues. The CDR3 here is CASSLDRRGRTYEQYF. The CDR3 region has the DNA TGTGCCAGCAGCTTAGATCGGAGGGGGCGCACTTACGAACAGTACTTC. Variable domain in full (rest from reference TRBV11-2 and TRBJ2-7): EAGVAQSPRYKIIEKRQSVAFWCNPISGHATLYWYQQILGQGPKLLIQFQNNGVVDDSQLPKDRFSAERLKGVDSTLKIQPAKLEDSAVYLCASSLDRRGRTYEQYFGPGTRLTVT.

V usage is TRBV4-1 and J usage is TRBJ2-1, with D perhaps TRBD2 (6 bases). CDR1 is MGHRA and CDR2 is YSYEKL in the germline V gene. This CDR3 has 16 amino acids. Trimming shortened V by 6 bases and J by 1 base, and 16 bases separated the two germline ends. The CDR3: CASRNQAGRSYNEQFF. The CDR3 DNA sequence: TGCGCCAGCAGGAATCAAGCGGGCCGATCCTACAATGAGCAGTTCTTC.

This clone has only one observation. DNA of the CDR3: TGTGCCAGCAGCCGCGGAGGGAGGCGCACAGATACGCAGTATTTT. Amino acid sequence: CASSRGGRRTDTQYF. V is TRBV9 and J is TRBJ2-3; a weak D match, TRBD2 (6 bases). V was pared by 4 bases and J by 1 base, with 13 bases between. The CDR3 consists of 15 residues. In germline, CDR1 is SGDLS, CDR2 YYNGEE. The full variable domain, in which reference TRBV9 and TRBJ2-3 provide the parts outside the CDR3, is DSGVTQTPKHLITATGQRVTLRCSPRSGDLSVYWYQQSLDQGLQFLIQYYNGEERAKGNILERFSAQQFPDLHSELNLSSLELGDSALYFCASSRGGRRTDTQYFGPGTRLTVL.

The chain recombines TRBV10-3 with TRBJ1-1; D remains unclear. Trimming stripped 0 bases from V and 2 bases from J, with 7 bases between. Germline CDR1 and CDR2: ENHRY and SYGVKD. CDR3 length: 14 residues. The CDR3 DNA reads TGTGCCATCAGTGAGTCTGCGGTAAACACTGAAGCTTTCTTT. Protein: CAISESAVNTEAFF.

The chain recombines TRBV7-2 with TRBJ2-5; TRBD1 might be the D (5 bases). The CDR3 loop spans 16 amino acids. Per germline, CDR1 SGHTA and CDR2 FQGNSA. Trimming removed 1 base from V and 5 bases from J, with 17 bases in between. Here the CDR3 DNA reads TGTGCCAGCAGCTTAGTTTCCGCGGCAGGGTTGGAGACCCAGTACTTC. Translated, it gives CASSLVSAAGLETQYF.